This T cell receptor beta chain was observed in a study of cytomegalovirus exposure and HLA in healthy donors (dated by TCRdb to about 2017). Turning to the overall study: An earlier analysis of several hundred of the donors reported roughly 300 Gb of sequence data and 100 million to 140 million unique TCR beta sequences from about 179 million T cells. Alongside the repertoire data, information on donor age, sex, ethnicity and CMV serostatus was compiled. Among around 400 genotyped donors of the cohort, an average of approximately 240,000 unique TCR beta nucleotide sequences was sequenced per donor, of which 15% to 20% were non-productive. Along with the roughly 700-subject first cohort, a separate validation cohort of around 110 different subjects was used. The number of typed donors differed by locus: 629-630 for A, B, C, DRB1 and DQB1; 500 to 550 for DQA1; around 610 for DPA1; and roughly 450 for DPB1. To study patterns of TCR occurrence, a later analysis re-analyzed previously published TCR beta repertoires from 666 donors and added high-resolution HLA genotyping. A few DR-DQ haplotypes were treated as single units for association and clustering because of strong linkage in the cohort. The T cell repertoires of 666 subjects were profiled by immunosequencing and related to cytomegalovirus serostatus. Rather than drawing on any new phenotypic data, the later analysis identified candidate immune exposures from TCR beta sequences and the way those sequences occurred across donors. An earlier analysis of approximately 500 of the donors applied high-throughput TCR beta sequencing to assess whether each TCR beta V gene segment acted as functional or pseudogenic. Class I and class II HLA loci were covered by the typing at four-digit resolution. In a later genetic analysis, genome-wide SNP genotypes for about three fifths of the 666 donors were used, and that subset was treated as a discovery cohort. The study aimed to test whether cataloging public T cell receptors could reveal signatures of past pathogen exposure. To predict cytomegalovirus infection status, the study brought together high-throughput TCR immunosequencing, statistical association of individual TCRs with disease status, and machine learning. Of the approximately 400 genotyped donors, 65% to 90% were placed in the genetic ancestry cluster associated with self-reported Caucasian donors. An early release covering 550 to 650 HLA-typed donors comprised about 320 gigabases of sequencing data and roughly 85 million unique TCR sequences. Every discovery cohort repertoire had been produced on one sequencing platform. The research as a whole found: Most CMV-associated TCR beta chains appeared to be HLA-restricted in a later analysis, and the HLA associations seemed to be driven largely by CMV exposure. Correlated functional status among segregating V segments might reflect linkage disequilibrium, but an unknown experimental factor could not be ruled out. Because counts were too low, about 15 rarely observed V segments, including chromosome 9 orphons, were left out of the earlier analysis of roughly 600 of the donors. According to a later genetic analysis, donors in an Asian-associated ancestry cluster had fewer N-insertions in productive TCRs than the approximately 630-donor mean. The classifier was reported to diagnose cytomegalovirus status with high specificity and sensitivity in both the original cohort and the validation cohort. A later genetic analysis associated a missense DCLRE1C variant with V-gene and J-gene trimming of TCR beta chains, and an independent cohort replicated the association. A later analysis associated about 18,000 TCR beta sequences with specific HLA alleles at a false discovery rate of 0.05. According to a later analysis, TCR association rates differed among HLA loci, with DRB1 alleles showing the most associated TCRs and HLA-C alleles showing the fewest. Compared with equally common non-associated chains, HLA-associated TCR beta chains in a later analysis were more clonally expanded and had lower generation probabilities. In the study, some 160 TCR beta chains were listed as associated with cytomegalovirus. Some IMGT-functional V segments, including TRBV6-2 and TRBV6-3, could not be told apart with the 87-base-pair reads, so those segments were excluded. Assigning TCR associations to individual alleles was difficult when HLA alleles, especially DR and DQ, strongly co-occurred. Because HLA typing was missing for some donors at each locus, association tests included only the typed subset. The authors suggested that the approach could potentially be generalized to other disease states and immunological phenotypes. In an earlier analysis of some 540 of the donors, most TCR beta V segments appeared in productive rearrangements about 87% or about 30% of the time, broadly matching IMGT annotations. Only TCR beta chains were sequenced in this cohort, and the absence of alpha or paired-chain data limited detectable features. The presence/absence analyses assumed that sequencing depth was roughly uniform across donors, and that assumption may not be true. A further reported finding was that TCR beta sequences accurately predicted the HLA-A and HLA-B alleles for most subjects in the first cohort. A few of the identified cytomegalovirus-associated TCR beta chains were confirmed in vitro to be specific for cytomegalovirus antigens. The only immune exposure information available for the cohort was CMV serostatus. A group of highly shared sequence variants was considered likely to be a technical artifact of the sequencing pipeline. In a later analysis, several top co-occurrence clusters were reported to appear linked to parvovirus B19, influenza, CMV and Epstein-Barr virus. Most TCR sequences were observed very rarely across donors, whereas some public TCRs were present in many individuals.

The cohort comprised under 700 healthy bone marrow donors. All cohort members were sampled while nominally healthy, although unrecorded immune exposures were likely present. The donor tested CMV seronegative, placing the donor among the approximately 360 seronegative members of the cohort. Each donor provided a peripheral blood sample, and peripheral blood mononuclear cells were used for TCR beta sequencing. Genomic DNA extraction from the blood cell samples was performed with the Qiagen DNeasy Blood Extraction Kit. Library preparation was by the immunoSEQ multiplex PCR assay. A mixture of 60 forward primers for TCR Vbeta segments and 13 reverse primers for TCR Jbeta segments was used in the multiplex PCR. The CDR3 region of rearranged TCR beta genes was amplified from genomic DNA by a multiplex PCR assay. The Illumina HiSeq System was used to sequence the amplified TCR beta libraries as 87-base-pair reads. As for the original processing: A later analysis counted about 76 million unique TCR beta chains across the 500 to 850 repertoires, and 10 million to 11 million of these chains were shared by at least two donors. Raw reads were error-corrected and collapsed into unique sequences with a nearest-neighbor algorithm that merged closely related sequences to remove PCR and sequencing errors. V, D and J gene segments were assigned by aligning CDR3 sequences to IMGT reference sequences. For a sequence to be retained, at least a six-nucleotide match to both a V gene segment and a J gene segment was required. Rearrangements were classified as productive when the CDR3 lacked stop codons and remained in frame with V and J, and all other rearrangements were classified as non-productive. CDR3 was defined by IMGT convention, running from the second conserved V-encoded cysteine to the conserved J-encoded phenylalanine. The earlier analysis of about 610 of the donors excluded any sequence lacking an unambiguous match to a single V gene segment. An earlier analysis of approximately 590 of the donors classified V segments as functional when productive rearrangements were above 56.7% and as segregating when the standard deviation between donors was above 5%. A statistical classification framework was built for diagnosing cytomegalovirus status from the catalog of TCR beta chain sequences. In a later analysis, TCR nucleotide sequences were compared against IMGT/GENE-DB human TR gene sequences so that V and J genes could be assigned. A later analysis assigned CDR3 sequences and most-parsimonious VDJ recombination scenarios with the TCRdist pipeline. A later analysis defined each TCR beta chain by its CDR3 amino acid sequence plus V-gene family, and excluded reads lacking a unique V-gene family. To address suspected cross-contamination and a sequencing artifact, a later analysis removed 450 to 700 highly shared, low-generation-probability nucleotide sequences. A later analysis calculated a clonal expansion index for each public chain from normalized within-repertoire ranks of inferred template counts. In a later analysis, generation probabilities were computed with a VDJ recombination model fitted to out-of-frame rearrangements, and the resulting probabilities were checked against IGoR. In a later analysis, hypergeometric tests were used to score TCR-TCR, TCR-HLA and TCR-CMV co-occurrence, with a repertoire-size bias correction applied to TCR pairs. False discovery rates were estimated in a later analysis by permuting HLA or CMV assignments 20 times. In a later analysis, co-occurring TCRs were grouped with DBSCAN, and TCRdist sequence similarity was added when clustering was performed within HLA-allele-positive subsets. Repertoires with fewer than 30,000 or more than 120,000 public chains were left out of co-occurrence clustering, as were four to six repertoires with anomalous nucleotide sharing. The source is immuneACCESS, and TCRdb retained only in-frame sequences with V and J called. Part of the clones is not carried over; for the studies checked, unresolved V genes explain less than half of this, and the remainder is unexplained. D and trimming were read from the DNA, whereas the V and J calls and clone size are those reported in that table. The sample table holds some 110,000 clones, of which 78% were seen once. The ten most abundant clones make up 1.5% to 2% of the sample.

CDR1 and CDR2, looked up from the germline V gene, are SGHTA and FQGNSA. The CDR3 contains 13 residues, cysteine and phenylalanine counted. Only the CDR3 DNA stays, 39 bases, in frame from base 1. V loses 1 base of germline sequence and J loses 9 bases, and the interval between the two ends is 12 bases. Worth noting for this clone: Its antigen is not yet known. The sample holds no much larger clone one base away, and base qualities are not on file.

The V gene is TRBV7-2 and the J gene is TRBJ1-2; the D gene assignment is ambiguous. This clonotype was obtained from a middle-aged woman in good health and CMV-seronegative. Sequencing input: PBMCs. DNA sequence: TGTGCCAGCAGCTTAGGACTCCTGGTGAGCTACACCTTC. Its amino acids are CASSLGLLVSYTF.